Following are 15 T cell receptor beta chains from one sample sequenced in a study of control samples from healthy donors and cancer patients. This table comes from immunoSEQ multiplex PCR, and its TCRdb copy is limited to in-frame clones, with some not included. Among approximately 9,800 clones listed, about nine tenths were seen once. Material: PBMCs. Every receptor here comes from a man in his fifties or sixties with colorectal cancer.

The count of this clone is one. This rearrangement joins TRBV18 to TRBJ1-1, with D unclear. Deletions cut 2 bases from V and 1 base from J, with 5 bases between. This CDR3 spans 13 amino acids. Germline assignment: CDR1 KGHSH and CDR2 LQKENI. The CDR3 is CASSPWTNTEAFF. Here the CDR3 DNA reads TGTGCCAGCTCACCATGGACGAACACTGAAGCTTTCTTT. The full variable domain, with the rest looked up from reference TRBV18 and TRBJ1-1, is NAGVMQNPRHLVRRRGQEARLRCSPMKGHSHVYWYRQLPEEGLKFMVYLQKENIIDESGMPKERFSAEFPKEGPSILRIQQVVRGDSAAYFCASSPWTNTEAFFGQGTRLTVV.

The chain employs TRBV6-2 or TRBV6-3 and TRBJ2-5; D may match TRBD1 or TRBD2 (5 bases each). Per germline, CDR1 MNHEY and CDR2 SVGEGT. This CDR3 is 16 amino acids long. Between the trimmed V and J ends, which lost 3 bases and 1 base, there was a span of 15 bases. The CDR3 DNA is TGTGCCAGCAGTTATTGGGGGAGCCACTTCCAAGAGACCCAGTACTTC. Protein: CASSYWGSHFQETQYF.

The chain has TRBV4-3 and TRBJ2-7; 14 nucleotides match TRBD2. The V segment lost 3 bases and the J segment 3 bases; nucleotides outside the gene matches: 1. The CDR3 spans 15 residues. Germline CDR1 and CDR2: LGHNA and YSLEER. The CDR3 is CASSQGLAGDYEQYF. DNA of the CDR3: TGCGCCAGCAGCCAGGGACTAGCGGGAGACTACGAGCAGTACTTC.

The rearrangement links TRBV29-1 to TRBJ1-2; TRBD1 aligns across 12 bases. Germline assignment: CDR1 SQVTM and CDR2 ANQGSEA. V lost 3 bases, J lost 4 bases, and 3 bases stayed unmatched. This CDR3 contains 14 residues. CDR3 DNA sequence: TGCAGCGTTGAGGGGACAGGGGGCACCTATGGCTACACCTTC. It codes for CSVEGTGGTYGYTF.

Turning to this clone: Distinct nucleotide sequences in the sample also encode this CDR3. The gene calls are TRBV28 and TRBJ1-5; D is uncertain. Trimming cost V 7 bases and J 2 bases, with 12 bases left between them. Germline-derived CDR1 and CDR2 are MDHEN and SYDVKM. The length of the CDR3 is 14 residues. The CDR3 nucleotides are TGTGCCAGCACCCCAGGTGGGCGCAATCAGCCCCAGCATTTT. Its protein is CASTPGGRNQPQHF.

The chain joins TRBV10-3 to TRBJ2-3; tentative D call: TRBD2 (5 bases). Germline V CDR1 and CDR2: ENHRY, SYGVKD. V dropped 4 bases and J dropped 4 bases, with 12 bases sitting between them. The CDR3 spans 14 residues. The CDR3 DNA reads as TGTGCCATCAGTGTCCCGGGAAAGGCAGATACGCAGTATTTT. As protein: CAISVPGKADTQYF.

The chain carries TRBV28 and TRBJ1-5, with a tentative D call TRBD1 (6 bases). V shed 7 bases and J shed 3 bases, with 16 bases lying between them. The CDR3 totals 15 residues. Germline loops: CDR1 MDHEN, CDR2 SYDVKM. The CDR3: CASIFGGALNQPQHF. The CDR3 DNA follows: TGTGCCAGCATTTTTGGGGGGGCGCTCAATCAGCCCCAGCATTTT. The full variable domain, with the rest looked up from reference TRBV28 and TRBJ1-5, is DVKVTQSSRYLVKRTGEKVFLECVQDMDHENMFWYRQDPGLGLRLIYFSYDVKMKEKGDIPEGYSVSREKKERFSLILESASTNQTSMYLCASIFGGALNQPQHFGDGTRLSIL.

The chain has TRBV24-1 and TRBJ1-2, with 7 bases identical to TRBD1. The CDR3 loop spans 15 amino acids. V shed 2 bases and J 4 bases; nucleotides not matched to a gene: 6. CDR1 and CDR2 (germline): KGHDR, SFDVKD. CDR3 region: CATSDSGGQSYGYTF. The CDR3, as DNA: TGTGCCACCAGTGATTCGGGGGGACAGTCCTATGGCTACACCTTC.

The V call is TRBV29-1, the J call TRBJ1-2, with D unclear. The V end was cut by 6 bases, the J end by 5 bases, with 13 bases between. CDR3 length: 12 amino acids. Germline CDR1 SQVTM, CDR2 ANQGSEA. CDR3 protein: CSVGEFRYGYTF. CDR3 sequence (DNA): TGCAGCGTCGGTGAATTCAGATATGGCTACACCTTC.

CDR3 in DNA: TGTGCCAGCAGCTTATATTCGAGGGGCCGAAACTATGGCTACACCTTC. This translates into CASSLYSRGRNYGYTF. The chain employs TRBV7-2 and TRBJ1-2; possibly TRBD1 for D (5 bases). The CDR3 spans 16 residues. Germline V gene data show CDR1 as SGHTA and CDR2 as FQGNSA. V was cut by 2 bases and J by 2 bases, with 15 bases left in between.

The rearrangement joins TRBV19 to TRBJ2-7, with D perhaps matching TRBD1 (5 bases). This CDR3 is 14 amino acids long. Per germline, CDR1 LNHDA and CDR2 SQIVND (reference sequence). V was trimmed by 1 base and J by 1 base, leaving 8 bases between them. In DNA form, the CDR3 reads TGTGCCAGTAGTATAGCGTCAGGGTCCTACGAGCAGTACTTC. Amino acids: CASSIASGSYEQYF. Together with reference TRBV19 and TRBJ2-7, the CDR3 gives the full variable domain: DGGITQSPKYLFRKEGQNVTLSCEQNLNHDAMYWYRQDPGQGLRLIYYSQIVNDFQKGDIAEGYSVSREKKESFPLTVTSAQKNPTAFYLCASSIASGSYEQYFGPGTRLTVT.

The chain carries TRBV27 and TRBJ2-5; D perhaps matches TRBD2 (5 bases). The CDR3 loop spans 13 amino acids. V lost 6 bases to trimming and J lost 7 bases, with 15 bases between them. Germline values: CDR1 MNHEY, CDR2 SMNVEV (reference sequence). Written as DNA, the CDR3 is TGTGCCAGCAGGCGGACGGTTCGGGGGACCCAGTACTTC. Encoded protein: CASRRTVRGTQYF.

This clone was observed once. This chain's CDR3 is CASSLEEDSPLHF. In DNA form, the CDR3 reads TGCGCCAGCAGCTTGGAGGAGGATTCACCCCTCCACTTT. The gene calls are TRBV5-1 and TRBJ1-6; unclear D gene. This CDR3 contains 13 residues. Trimming took off 0 bases at V and 8 bases at J, with 6 bases between the two ends. The germline V gene has CDR1 SGHRS and CDR2 YFSETQ.

CDR3 sequence reads: CASSQDRVDEQFF. In DNA form, the CDR3 reads TGCGCCAGCAGCCAAGATCGGGTTGATGAGCAGTTCTTC. The chain couples TRBV4-1 to TRBJ2-1; D gene ambiguous. Germline V lookup: CDR1 MGHRA, CDR2 YSYEKL. V gave up 0 bases and J gave up 8 bases, with 8 bases separating them. This CDR3 has 13 residues.

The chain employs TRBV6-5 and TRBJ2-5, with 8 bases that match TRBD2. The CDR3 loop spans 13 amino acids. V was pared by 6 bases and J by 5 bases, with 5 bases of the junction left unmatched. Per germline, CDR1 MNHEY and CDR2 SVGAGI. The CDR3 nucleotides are TGTGCCAGCAGAGAGCGGGGGAGGGAGACCCAGTACTTC. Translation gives CASRERGRETQYF.